The present TCR beta chain was sequenced within a study of cytomegalovirus exposure and HLA in healthy donors. CDR3 length: 15 amino acids. The germline V and J ends were trimmed by 2 bases and 0 bases, with 6 bases remaining between them. Per the germline V gene, CDR1 is SGHRS and CDR2 is YFSETQ. On this clone: The sample contains more than one DNA sequence encoding this CDR3.

PCR primers comprised 60 Vbeta and 13 Jbeta primers. Using immunoSEQ multiplex PCR, the repertoire was profiled, and TCRdb retains in-frame clones only, with some absent. Among 130,000 or so clones listed, just under 80% were seen once. This chain connects TRBV5-1 to TRBJ2-6; D is ambiguous. The receptor was derived from a man aged 25 to 40 in good health and CMV-seronegative. The specimen was PBMCs. CDR3 DNA sequence: TGCGCCAGCAGCTTACCGAGCTCTGGGGCCAACGTCCTGACTTTC. Protein: CASSLPSSGANVLTF.